Following are 14 T cell receptor beta chains from one sample sequenced in a study of blood T cell repertoires in COVID-19 (dated by TCRdb to 2020 to 2022). Library method: the immunoSEQ multiplex PCR assay. Not all clones reach the TCRdb copy of this immuneACCESS table, which keeps in-frame sequences only. Checked studies attribute under half of the gap to unresolved V genes and leave the rest unexplained. Across this sample there are 25,000 or so clones, with 85% to 90% seen only once. In total, the top ten clones hold over 9% of the sample. Sample: peripheral blood. Every receptor here comes from a man between 70 and 80 years old with acute or convalescent COVID-19.

This clone showed up just once. The chain carries TRBV10-3 and TRBJ2-5; TRBD2 might be the D (6 bases). The CDR3 sequence is 14 residues long. V dropped 8 bases and J dropped 2 bases, with 15 bases sitting between them. Per the germline V gene, CDR1 is ENHRY and CDR2 is SYGVKD. The CDR3 region is CAIGESGLQETQYF. As DNA, the CDR3 is TGTGCCATCGGGGAATCGGGACTTCAAGAGACCCAGTACTTC.

The rearrangement links TRBV5-1 to TRBJ1-2; D is possibly TRBD1 (6 bases). Germline CDR1 reads SGHRS; CDR2 reads YFSETQ. Trimming shortened V by 1 base and J by 2 bases, and 15 bases separated the two germline ends. The CDR3 is 16 amino acids. The DNA of the CDR3 is TGCGCCAGCAGCTTGTCTTGGGACACCTCAAACTATGGCTACACCTTC. This encodes CASSLSWDTSNYGYTF.

The chain has TRBV29-1 and TRBJ2-3, with 8 nucleotides matching TRBD1. V dropped 5 bases and J dropped 3; count of bases not matched to a gene: 7. The CDR3 runs 14 residues. The germline gives CDR1 SQVTM, CDR2 ANQGSEA. This chain's CDR3 is CSVLTGAITDTQYF. The CDR3 DNA reads as TGCAGCGTTCTGACAGGGGCTATTACAGATACGCAGTATTTT.

This clone came up once. The V and J genes are TRBV11-2 and TRBJ1-2; D is perhaps TRBD1 (5 bases). The germline V gene has CDR1 SGHAT and CDR2 FQNNGV. Trimming cost V 7 bases and J 0 bases, with 15 bases left between them. The CDR3 runs 15 residues. DNA for the CDR3: TGTGCCAGCACCCTAGGGGCAGACACTAACTATGGCTACACCTTC. This codes for CASTLGADTNYGYTF. Variable domain in full (rest from reference TRBV11-2 and TRBJ1-2): EAGVAQSPRYKIIEKRQSVAFWCNPISGHATLYWYQQILGQGPKLLIQFQNNGVVDDSQLPKDRFSAERLKGVDSTLKIQPAKLEDSAVYLCASTLGADTNYGYTFGSGTRLTVV.

The chain employs TRBV5-6 and TRBJ1-1, with D perhaps TRBD1 (6 bases). Germline CDR1 reads SGHDT; CDR2 reads YYEEEE. This CDR3 is built from 15 residues. Between the trimmed V and J ends, which lost 0 bases and 2 bases, there was a span of 11 bases. The CDR3: CASSLADRENTEAFF. The CDR3 DNA reads as TGTGCCAGCAGCTTGGCGGACAGAGAAAACACTGAAGCTTTCTTT. Using reference TRBV5-6 and TRBJ1-1 for the parts outside the CDR3, the full variable domain is DAGVTQSPTHLIKTRGQQVTLRCSPKSGHDTVSWYQQALGQGPQFIFQYYEEEERQRGNFPDRFSGHQFPNYSSELNVNALLLGDSALYLCASSLADRENTEAFFGQGTRLTVV.

V and J are TRBV3-1 (or the pseudogene TRBV3-2) and TRBJ2-7; TRBD2 might be the D (5 bases). The CDR3 has 15 amino acids. The germline V gene encodes CDR1 LGHDT and CDR2 YNNKEL (reference sequence). Trimming shortened V by 3 bases and J by 6 bases, and 18 bases separated the two germline ends. CDR3 amino acids: CASSHPQREAGEQYF. The CDR3 DNA sequence: TGTGCCAGCAGCCACCCCCAACGGGAAGCTGGCGAGCAGTACTTC.

The V gene is TRBV5-6, the J gene TRBJ2-2; D remains ambiguous. Trimming left V 0 bases short and J 1 base short, with 4 bases between. The CDR3 totals 14 residues. CDR1 is SGHDT, CDR2 YYEEEE, per germline. The CDR3 sequence: CASSLVENTGELFF. The CDR3 DNA sequence: TGTGCCAGCAGCTTGGTAGAGAACACCGGGGAGCTGTTTTTT. The entire variable domain, with the rest obtained from reference TRBV5-6 and TRBJ2-2, is as follows: DAGVTQSPTHLIKTRGQQVTLRCSPKSGHDTVSWYQQALGQGPQFIFQYYEEEERQRGNFPDRFSGHQFPNYSSELNVNALLLGDSALYLCASSLVENTGELFFGEGSRLTVL.

This clone was detected once. This chain uses TRBV6-2 or TRBV6-3 with TRBJ2-2; 7 nucleotides align to TRBD2. The CDR3 consists of 16 residues. Germline V CDR1 and CDR2: MNHEY, SVGEGT. V was pared by 0 bases and J by 3 bases, with 4 bases of the junction left unmatched. The CDR3 DNA reads as TGTGCCAGCAGTTACTCGCCTAGCGGTTACACCGGGGAGCTGTTTTTT. Translating gives CASSYSPSGYTGELFF.

Regarding this clone: This same CDR3 is encoded by further DNA sequences in the sample. CDR3 sequence (DNA): TGTGCCAGCAGCTTAGCGGCCAGGGGGCCCGGCTACACCTTC. Translating it yields CASSLAARGPGYTF. The chain couples TRBV7-2 to TRBJ1-2, with 8 bases aligning to TRBD1. The CDR3 is made up of 14 amino acids. V lost 0 bases and J lost 8; bases outside the gene matches: 5. Germline V lookup: CDR1 SGHTA, CDR2 FQGNSA.

This chain connects TRBV6-2 or TRBV6-3 to TRBJ2-4; D is unresolved. The CDR3 length is 18 residues. CDR1 is MNHEY and CDR2 is SVGEGT in the germline V gene. V was clipped by 0 bases and J by 5 bases, with 20 bases between them. The DNA for the CDR3 is TGTGCCAGCAGTTACTCTATCGGAGTTTCCCCCCTCGAAAACATTCAGTACTTC. Residues: CASSYSIGVSPLENIQYF.

CDR3 sequence reads: CATRRGLANTGELFF. The DNA of the CDR3 is TGTGCCACCAGGAGGGGACTAGCGAACACCGGGGAGCTGTTTTTT. The chain carries TRBV15 and TRBJ2-2, with 8 bases lining up with TRBD2. CDR1 and CDR2 (germline): LNHNV, YYDKDF (reference sequence). The CDR3 runs 15 residues. The junction had 3 bases not matched to a gene; V was cut back by 6 bases and J by 0 bases.

This chain connects TRBV18 to TRBJ1-1; no clear D. The CDR3 has 13 residues. Per germline, CDR1 KGHSH and CDR2 LQKENI. The ends were cut back, 2 bases at V and 1 base at J, with 5 bases in the middle. This CDR3 is CASSPVENTEAFF. In nucleotides, the CDR3 is TGTGCCAGCTCACCAGTAGAGAACACTGAAGCTTTCTTT.

V is TRBV4-2 and J is TRBJ2-1; the D gene is possibly TRBD2 (6 bases). Germline V gives CDR1 LGHNA, CDR2 YNFKEQ. CDR3 size: 16 residues. V gave up 0 bases and J gave up 7 bases, with 16 bases separating them. The DNA of the CDR3 is TGTGCCAGCAGCCAAGATAGGGTGGGTCGGGAGAATGAGCAGTTCTTC. It encodes CASSQDRVGRENEQFF.

The chain is built from TRBV20-1 and TRBJ1-1; possibly TRBD1 for D (6 bases). This CDR3 region has 17 residues. CDR1 and CDR2 (germline): DFQATT, SNEGSKA (reference sequence). V was trimmed by 3 bases and J by 4 bases, leaving 24 bases between them. CDR3 coding DNA: TGCAGTGCTAGTAGGGGGAGAAGTGGTCAAGGGGGCACTGAAGCTTTCTTT. Its protein is CSASRGRSGQGGTEAFF.